The clone carrying this T cell receptor (beta chain) came up once. Its antigen is unidentified. The data are from a study of cytomegalovirus exposure and HLA in healthy donors. Study results and limitations: Being productive about 90% or about 30% of the time was typical of most TCR beta V segments in an earlier analysis. In vitro confirmation showed three CMV-associated chains to be CMV antigen specific. When analyzed later, the rates of TCR association showed variation by HLA locus, with DRB1 the most and HLA-C the fewest.

The CDR3 runs 11 residues. Germline assignment: CDR1 DFQATT and CDR2 SNEGSKA (reference sequence). The donors gave bone marrow, and they were healthy. In the PCR, 60 Vbeta and 13 Jbeta primers were used. The table came from immunoSEQ multiplex PCR; TCRdb's copy has only in-frame clones and leaves some out. The table shows over 120,000 clones, with roughly 70% occurring only once. The sample comprised PBMCs. This chain uses TRBV20-1 with TRBJ1-1; D gene unclear. The sequence derives from a man aged 25-40 years in good health and CMV-seronegative. The CDR3 loop is CRPSGNTEAFF. The DNA for the CDR3 is TGCAGACCCTCCGGGAACACTGAAGCTTTCTTT.